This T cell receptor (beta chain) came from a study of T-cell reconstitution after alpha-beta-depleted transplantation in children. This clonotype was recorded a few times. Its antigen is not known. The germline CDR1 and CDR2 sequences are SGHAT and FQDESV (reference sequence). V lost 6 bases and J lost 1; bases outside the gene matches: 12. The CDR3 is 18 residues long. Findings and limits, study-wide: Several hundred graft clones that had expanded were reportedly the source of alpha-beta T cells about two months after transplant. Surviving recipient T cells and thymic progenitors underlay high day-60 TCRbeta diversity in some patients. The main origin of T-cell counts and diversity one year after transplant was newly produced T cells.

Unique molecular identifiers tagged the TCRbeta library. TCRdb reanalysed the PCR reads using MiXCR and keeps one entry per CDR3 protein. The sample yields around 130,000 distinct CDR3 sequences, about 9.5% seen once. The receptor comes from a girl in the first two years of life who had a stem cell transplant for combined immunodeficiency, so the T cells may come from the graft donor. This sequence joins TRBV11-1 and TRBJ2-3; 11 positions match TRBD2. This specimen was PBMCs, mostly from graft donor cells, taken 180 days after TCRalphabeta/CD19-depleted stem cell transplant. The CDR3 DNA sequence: TGTGCCAGCAGTGTTAGCGGGGGGGCCCGCCCCCGCACAGATACGCAGTATTTT. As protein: CASSVSGGARPRTDTQYF.